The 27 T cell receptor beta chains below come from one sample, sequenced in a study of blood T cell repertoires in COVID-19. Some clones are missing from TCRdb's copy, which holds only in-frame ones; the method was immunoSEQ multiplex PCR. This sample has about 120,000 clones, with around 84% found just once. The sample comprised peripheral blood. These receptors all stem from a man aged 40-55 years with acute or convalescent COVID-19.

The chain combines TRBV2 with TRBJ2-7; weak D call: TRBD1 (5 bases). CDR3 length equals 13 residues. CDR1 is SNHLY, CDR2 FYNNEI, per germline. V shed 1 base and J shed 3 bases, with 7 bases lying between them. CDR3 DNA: TGTGCCAGCAGTGAAGGGGGCCACTACGAGCAGTACTTC. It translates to CASSEGGHYEQYF.

The CDR3 is CASSQIAGANTGELFF. The CDR3 nucleotides are TGTGCCAGCAGCCAGATAGCGGGGGCGAACACCGGGGAGCTGTTTTTT. The chain couples TRBV5-6 to TRBJ2-2; 9 bases agree with TRBD2. The germline V gene encodes CDR1 SGHDT and CDR2 YYEEEE. V gave up 4 bases and J gave up 0 bases; unmatched junction bases: 4. This CDR3 contains 16 residues.

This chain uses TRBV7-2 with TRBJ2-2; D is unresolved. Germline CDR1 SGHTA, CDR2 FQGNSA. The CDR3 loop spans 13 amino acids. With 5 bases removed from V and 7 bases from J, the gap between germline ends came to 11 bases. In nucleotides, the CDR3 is TGTGCCAGCAGCCCCCGACTCTACGGGGAGCTGTTTTTT. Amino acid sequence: CASSPRLYGELFF.

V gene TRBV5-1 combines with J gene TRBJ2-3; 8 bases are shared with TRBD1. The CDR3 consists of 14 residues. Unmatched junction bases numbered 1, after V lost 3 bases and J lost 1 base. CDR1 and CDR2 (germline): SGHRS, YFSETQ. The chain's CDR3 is CASSSTGGTDTQYF. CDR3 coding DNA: TGCGCCAGCAGCTCGACAGGGGGCACAGATACGCAGTATTTT. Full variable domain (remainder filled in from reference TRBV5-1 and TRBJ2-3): KAGVTQTPRYLIKTRGQQVTLSCSPISGHRSVSWYQQTPGQGLQFLFEYFSETQRNKGNFPGRFSGRQFSNSRSEMNVSTLELGDSALYLCASSSTGGTDTQYFGPGTRLTVL.

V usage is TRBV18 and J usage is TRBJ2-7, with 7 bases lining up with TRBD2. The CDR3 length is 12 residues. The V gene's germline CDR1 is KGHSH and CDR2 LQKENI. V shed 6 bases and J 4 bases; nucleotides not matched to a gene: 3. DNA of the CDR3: TGTGCCAGCTCCCCGGGGGGTTACGAGCAGTACTTC. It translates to CASSPGGYEQYF.

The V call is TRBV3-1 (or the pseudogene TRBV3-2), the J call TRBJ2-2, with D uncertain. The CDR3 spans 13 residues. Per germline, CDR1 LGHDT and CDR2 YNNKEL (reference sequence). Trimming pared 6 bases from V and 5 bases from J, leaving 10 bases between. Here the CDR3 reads CASSFLVTGELFF. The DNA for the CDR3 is TGTGCCAGCAGTTTTCTAGTAACCGGGGAGCTGTTTTTT.

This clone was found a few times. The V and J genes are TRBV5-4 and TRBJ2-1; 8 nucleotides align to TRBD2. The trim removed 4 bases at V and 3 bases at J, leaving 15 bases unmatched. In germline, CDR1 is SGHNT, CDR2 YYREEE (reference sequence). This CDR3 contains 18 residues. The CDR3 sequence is CASSLHAGGGGDYNEQFF. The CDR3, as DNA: TGTGCCAGCAGCCTCCATGCGGGAGGAGGGGGAGACTACAATGAGCAGTTCTTC.

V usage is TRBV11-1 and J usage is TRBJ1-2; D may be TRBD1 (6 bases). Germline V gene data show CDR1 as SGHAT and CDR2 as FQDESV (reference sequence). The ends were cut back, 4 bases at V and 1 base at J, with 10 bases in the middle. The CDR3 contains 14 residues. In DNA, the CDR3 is TGTGCCAGCAGCTCGGACAGTCTTAACTATGGCTACACCTTC. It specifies CASSSDSLNYGYTF.

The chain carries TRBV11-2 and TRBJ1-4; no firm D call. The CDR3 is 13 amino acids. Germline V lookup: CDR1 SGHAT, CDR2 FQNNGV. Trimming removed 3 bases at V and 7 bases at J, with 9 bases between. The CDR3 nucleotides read TGTGCCAGCAGCTTCTGGCGGGGTGAAAAACTGTTTTTT. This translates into CASSFWRGEKLFF.

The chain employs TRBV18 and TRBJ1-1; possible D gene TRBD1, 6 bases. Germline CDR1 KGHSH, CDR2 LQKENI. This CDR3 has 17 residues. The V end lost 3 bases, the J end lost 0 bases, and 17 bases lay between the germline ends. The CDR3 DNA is TGTGCCAGCTCACCTTCATCAGGGGCAGGGATGAACACTGAAGCTTTCTTT. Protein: CASSPSSGAGMNTEAFF.

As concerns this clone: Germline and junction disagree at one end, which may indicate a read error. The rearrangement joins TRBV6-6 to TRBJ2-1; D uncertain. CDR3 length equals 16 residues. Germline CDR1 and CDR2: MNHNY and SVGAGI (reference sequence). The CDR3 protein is CASSYSIQSLYSEQFF. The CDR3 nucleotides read TGTGCCAGCAGTTACTCGATCCAAAGCCTTTACAGTGAGCAGTTCTTC.

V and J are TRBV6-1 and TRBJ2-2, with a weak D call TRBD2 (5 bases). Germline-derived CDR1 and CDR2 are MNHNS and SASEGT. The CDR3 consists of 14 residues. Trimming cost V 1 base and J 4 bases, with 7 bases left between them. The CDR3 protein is CASSEVRGTGELFF. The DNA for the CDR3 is TGTGCCAGCAGTGAAGTCCGGGGCACCGGGGAGCTGTTTTTT.

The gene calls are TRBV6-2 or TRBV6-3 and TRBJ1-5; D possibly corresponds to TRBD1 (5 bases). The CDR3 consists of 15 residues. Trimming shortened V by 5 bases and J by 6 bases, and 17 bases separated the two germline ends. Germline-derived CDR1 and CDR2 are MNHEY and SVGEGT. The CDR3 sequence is CASSTTASFTQPQHF. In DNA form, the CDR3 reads TGTGCCAGCAGTACGACAGCCTCTTTTACTCAGCCCCAGCATTTT.

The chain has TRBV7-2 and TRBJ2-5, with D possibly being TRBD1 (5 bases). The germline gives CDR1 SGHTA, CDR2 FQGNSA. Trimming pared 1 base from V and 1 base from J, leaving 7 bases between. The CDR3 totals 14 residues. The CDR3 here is CASSLGGSQETQYF. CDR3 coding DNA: TGTGCCAGCAGCTTAGGGGGCAGCCAAGAGACCCAGTACTTC. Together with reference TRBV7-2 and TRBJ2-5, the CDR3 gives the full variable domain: GAGVSQSPSNKVTEKGKDVELRCDPISGHTALYWYRQSLGQGLEFLIYFQGNSAPDKSGLPSDRFSAERTGGSVSTLTIQRTQQEDSAVYLCASSLGGSQETQYFGPGTRLLVL.

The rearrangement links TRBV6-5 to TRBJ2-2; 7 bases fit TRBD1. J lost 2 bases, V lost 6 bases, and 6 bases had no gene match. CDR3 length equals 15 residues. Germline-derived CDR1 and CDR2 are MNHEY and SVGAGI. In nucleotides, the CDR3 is TGTGCCAGCAGCCCGGGACAGCCAAACACCGGGGAGCTGTTTTTT. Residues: CASSPGQPNTGELFF.

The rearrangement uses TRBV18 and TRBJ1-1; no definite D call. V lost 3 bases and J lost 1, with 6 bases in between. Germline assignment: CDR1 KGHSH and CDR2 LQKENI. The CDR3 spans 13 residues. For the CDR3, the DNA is TGTGCCAGCTCACCGAAGCAGAACACTGAAGCTTTCTTT. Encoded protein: CASSPKQNTEAFF.

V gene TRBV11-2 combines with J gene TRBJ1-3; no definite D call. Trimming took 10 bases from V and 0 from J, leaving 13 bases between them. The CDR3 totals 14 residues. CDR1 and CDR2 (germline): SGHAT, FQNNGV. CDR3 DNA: TGTGCCACGTCACGGGTGAGCTCTGGAAACACCATATATTTT. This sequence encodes CATSRVSSGNTIYF.

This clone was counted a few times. This CDR3 reads CASSLVGGASPLHF. The CDR3 coding sequence is TGTGCCAGCAGCTTAGTCGGCGGGGCCTCACCCCTCCACTTT. The chain joins TRBV7-2 to TRBJ1-6; the D gene is possibly TRBD1 (5 bases). This CDR3 is 14 amino acids long. V lost 1 base and J lost 10, with 11 bases in between. Germline V CDR1 and CDR2: SGHTA, FQGNSA.

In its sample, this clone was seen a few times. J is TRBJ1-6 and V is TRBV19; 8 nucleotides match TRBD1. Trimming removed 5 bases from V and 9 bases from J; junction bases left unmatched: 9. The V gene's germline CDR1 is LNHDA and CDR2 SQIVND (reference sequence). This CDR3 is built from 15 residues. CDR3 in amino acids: CASSSDRVNSSPLHF. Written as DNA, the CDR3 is TGTGCCAGTAGTTCGGACAGGGTGAATAGTTCACCCCTCCACTTT.

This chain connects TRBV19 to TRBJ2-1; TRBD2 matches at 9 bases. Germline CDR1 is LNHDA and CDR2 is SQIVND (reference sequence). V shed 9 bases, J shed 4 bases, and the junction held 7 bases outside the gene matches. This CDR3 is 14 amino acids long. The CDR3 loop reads CASRRGGKYNEQFF. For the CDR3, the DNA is TGTGCCAGCAGGCGGGGGGGAAAATACAATGAGCAGTTCTTC.

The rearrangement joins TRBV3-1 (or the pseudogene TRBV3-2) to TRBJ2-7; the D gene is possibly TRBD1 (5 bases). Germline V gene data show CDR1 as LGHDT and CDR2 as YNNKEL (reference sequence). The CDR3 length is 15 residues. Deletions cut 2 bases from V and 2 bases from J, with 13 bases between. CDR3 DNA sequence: TGTGCCAGCAGCCAAACGACAGTAGGAACCTACGAGCAGTACTTC. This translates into CASSQTTVGTYEQYF.

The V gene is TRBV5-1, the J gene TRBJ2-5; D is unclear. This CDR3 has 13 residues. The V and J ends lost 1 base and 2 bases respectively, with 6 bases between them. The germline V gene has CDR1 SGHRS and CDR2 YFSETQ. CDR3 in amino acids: CASSLSQQETQYF. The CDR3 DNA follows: TGCGCCAGCAGCTTGAGTCAGCAAGAGACCCAGTACTTC.

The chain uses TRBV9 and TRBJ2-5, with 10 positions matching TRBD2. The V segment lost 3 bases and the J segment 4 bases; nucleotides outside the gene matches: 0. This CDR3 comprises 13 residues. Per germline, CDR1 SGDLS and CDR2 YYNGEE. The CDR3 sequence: CASSGTSGETQYF. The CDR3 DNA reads TGTGCCAGCAGCGGGACTAGCGGAGAGACCCAGTACTTC. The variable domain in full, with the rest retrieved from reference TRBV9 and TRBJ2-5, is DSGVTQTPKHLITATGQRVTLRCSPRSGDLSVYWYQQSLDQGLQFLIQYYNGEERAKGNILERFSAQQFPDLHSELNLSSLELGDSALYFCASSGTSGETQYFGPGTRLLVL.

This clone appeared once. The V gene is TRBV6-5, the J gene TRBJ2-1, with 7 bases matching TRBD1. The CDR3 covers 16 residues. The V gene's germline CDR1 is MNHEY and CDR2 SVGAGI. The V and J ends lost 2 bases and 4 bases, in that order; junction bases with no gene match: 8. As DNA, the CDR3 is TGTGCCAGCAGTTACACAGGGGTCTTCCGATACAATGAGCAGTTCTTC. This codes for CASSYTGVFRYNEQFF.

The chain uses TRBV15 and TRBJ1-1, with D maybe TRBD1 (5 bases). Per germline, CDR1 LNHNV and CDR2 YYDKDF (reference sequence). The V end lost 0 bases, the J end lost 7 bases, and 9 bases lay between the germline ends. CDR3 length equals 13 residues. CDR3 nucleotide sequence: TGTGCCACCAGCAGAGATAGGCAGGGTGAAGCTTTCTTT. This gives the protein CATSRDRQGEAFF.

Here the CDR3 reads CASSPRRVSEQYF. CDR3 nucleotide sequence: TGTGCCAGCAGCCCTCGGCGGGTGAGCGAGCAGTACTTC. The chain recombines TRBV12-3 or TRBV12-4 with TRBJ2-7, with D possibly being TRBD2 (5 bases). V was cut by 6 bases and J by 6 bases, with 15 bases left in between. The length of the CDR3 is 13 residues.

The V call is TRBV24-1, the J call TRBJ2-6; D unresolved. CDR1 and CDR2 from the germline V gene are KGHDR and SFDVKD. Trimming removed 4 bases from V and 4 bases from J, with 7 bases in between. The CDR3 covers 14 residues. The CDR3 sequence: CATSDPRGANVLTF. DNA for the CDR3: TGTGCCACCAGTGACCCCAGGGGGGCCAACGTCCTGACTTTC.